This T cell receptor (beta chain) was recorded in a study of blood T cell repertoires in COVID-19. The wider study: The samples span acute and convalescent COVID-19 from the United States, Italy and Spain. The cDNA or gDNA used as material had been derived from T cells, B-cell-depleted T cells, or PBMCs.

Patients at the Seattle site were enrolled during active infection and followed longitudinally. In the study's own analysis: It was from reference gene primer amplification that nucleated cell counts were estimated. Method: immunoSEQ multiplex PCR; TCRdb's copy keeps in-frame clones and lacks some. V, J and clone size were drawn from that table, and D and trimming were deduced from the DNA. This table holds approximately 170,000 clones, 86% found once. This clone was picked up one time. Germline-derived CDR1 and CDR2 are MNHEY and SMNVEV (reference sequence). The ends lost 4 bases at V and 4 bases at J; junction bases unmatched: 7. The CDR3 sequence is 15 residues long.

The sequencing input was peripheral blood. The sequence was obtained from a woman in her sixties or seventies with COVID-19, enrolled during active disease. V gene TRBV27 combines with J gene TRBJ1-1, with 9 nucleotides matching TRBD1. CDR3 sequence reads: CASSYGTGRATEAFF. CDR3 bases: TGTGCCAGCAGTTACGGGACAGGGCGAGCCACTGAAGCTTTCTTT.